The 27 T cell receptor beta chains presented below share a single source sample, sequenced in a study of T cell repertoires in cytomegalovirus infection. No antigen has been assigned to these receptors. TCRdb re-derived calls from the reads in MiXCR, one entry per CDR3 protein. The sample has about 500,000 distinct CDR3 sequences; 30% to 35% are singletons. The starting material was cultured PBMCs, obtained from culture after CMV antigen stimulation. These receptors were taken from a human donor in good health (CMV status not recorded). Some clones in this sample may be carry-over from other donors' samples.

This clonotype was seen a few times. The V and J genes are TRBV12-3 or TRBV12-4 and TRBJ2-1, with D uncertain. The CDR3 has 10 amino acids. V lost 10 bases and J 8 bases, leaving 9 bases between the germline ends. The CDR3 DNA reads TGTGCCACTCGGTACGATGAGCAGTTCTTC. Amino acids: CATRYDEQFF.

The chain is built from TRBV29-1 and TRBJ1-1; D is ambiguous. Germline loops: CDR1 SQVTM, CDR2 ANQGSEA. V lost 6 bases and J 6 bases, leaving 14 bases between the germline ends. The length of the CDR3 is 12 residues. The CDR3 loop is CSVHDFWAEAFF. As DNA, the CDR3 is TGCAGCGTCCACGACTTCTGGGCTGAAGCTTTCTTT.

This clonotype has more than one count but fewer than ten. The V and J genes are TRBV11-2 and TRBJ1-1; no clear D gene. Germline V gives CDR1 SGHAT, CDR2 FQNNGV. The CDR3 totals 14 residues. V lost 2 bases and J 3 bases, leaving 10 bases between the germline ends. CDR3 loop: CASSLFVPDTEAFF. CDR3 nucleotide sequence: TGTGCCAGCAGCTTATTCGTTCCGGACACTGAAGCTTTCTTT.

This clonotype turned up a few times. CDR3 nucleotides: TGCAGTGCTAGTTCGGCTCCCCGGGCCTACGAGCAGTACTTC. This translates into CSASSAPRAYEQYF. The V and J genes are TRBV20-1 and TRBJ2-7; D is unresolved. The CDR3 extends over 14 amino acids. Germline CDR1 and CDR2: DFQATT and SNEGSKA (reference sequence). With 3 bases removed from V and 2 bases from J, the gap between germline ends came to 14 bases.

The chain recombines TRBV4-3 with TRBJ1-5, with D unclear. CDR1 is LGHNA, CDR2 YSLEER, per germline. The CDR3 runs to 15 residues. Trimming took 0 bases from V and 3 from J, leaving 9 bases between them. Written as DNA, the CDR3 is TGCGCCAGCAGCCAAGACATGTTAATCAATCAGCCCCAGCATTTT. It translates to CASSQDMLINQPQHF.

This clonotype has a handful of counts. The chain carries TRBV6-5 and TRBJ2-1; 9 bases line up with TRBD2. Germline lookup yields CDR1 MNHEY and CDR2 SVGAGI. V lost 6 bases to trimming and J lost 0 bases; unmatched junction nucleotides: 3. The CDR3 contains 15 residues. The CDR3 coding sequence is TGTGCCAGCAGACGCGGGAGGGGCTCCTACAATGAGCAGTTCTTC. Translated: CASRRGRGSYNEQFF.

V is TRBV9 and J is TRBJ1-1; D gene ambiguous. The ends were cut back, 0 bases at V and 5 bases at J, with 11 bases in the middle. The CDR3 totals 14 residues. Per the germline V gene, CDR1 is SGDLS and CDR2 is YYNGEE. The CDR3 sequence is CASSVVASRTEAFF. CDR3 sequence (DNA): TGTGCCAGCAGCGTAGTGGCCAGCAGGACTGAAGCTTTCTTT.

CDR3 residues: CASRSFYEQYF. The DNA of the CDR3 is TGTGCCAGCAGATCCTTCTACGAGCAGTACTTC. The chain is built from TRBV12-3 or TRBV12-4 and TRBJ2-7; no clear D gene. Trimming shortened V by 6 bases and J by 3 bases, and 6 bases separated the two germline ends. The CDR3 runs 11 residues.

The chain carries TRBV7-6 and TRBJ2-6; TRBD2 might be the D (5 bases). CDR1 is SGHVS and CDR2 is FNYEAQ in the germline V gene. Trimming pared 2 bases from V and 2 bases from J, leaving 7 bases between. The CDR3 covers 15 residues. In nucleotides, the CDR3 is TGTGCCAGCAGCTTACGGGGTACTGGGGCCAACGTCCTGACTTTC. It is translated as CASSLRGTGANVLTF.

Comments on this clonotype: At one boundary the junction diverges from the germline segment, which might be a read error. V gene TRBV7-8 combines with J gene TRBJ1-5; tentatively, D is TRBD1 (6 bases). Germline-derived CDR1 and CDR2 are SGHVS and FQNEAQ. The length of the CDR3 is 15 residues. CDR3 sequence: CAGSKTGRADQPQRF. The CDR3 DNA reads TGTGCCGGCAGCAAGACAGGTCGGGCGGATCAGCCCCAGCGTTTT.

The chain couples TRBV4-1 to TRBJ1-2; 10 bases are shared with TRBD1. The ends lost 1 base at V and 8 bases at J; junction bases unmatched: 4. Germline loops: CDR1 MGHRA, CDR2 YSYEKL. The CDR3 runs 14 residues. The DNA of the CDR3 is TGCGCCAGCAGCCAAGCGACAGGGGGCGGGGGCTACACCTTC. Amino acid sequence: CASSQATGGGGYTF.

This clonotype was picked up a small number of times. The chain recombines TRBV28 with TRBJ1-1; 10 nucleotides line up with TRBD1. Germline CDR1 reads MDHEN; CDR2 reads SYDVKM. Trimming cost V 4 bases and J 5 bases; bases outside gene matches: 7. This CDR3 has 15 residues. The CDR3 is CASSSEGQGRTEAFF. The CDR3 DNA reads as TGTGCCAGCAGTTCTGAGGGACAGGGGAGGACTGAAGCTTTCTTT.

This chain links TRBV19 with TRBJ2-3; tentative D call: TRBD1 (6 bases). Germline-derived CDR1 and CDR2 are LNHDA and SQIVND (reference sequence). The CDR3 has 13 residues. Trimming left V 5 bases short and J 3 bases short, with 9 bases between. DNA of the CDR3: TGTGCCAGTAGTGTTCAGGGGACAGATACGCAGTATTTT. This encodes CASSVQGTDTQYF.

V usage is TRBV25-1 and J usage is TRBJ1-3, with D possibly being TRBD1 (5 bases). V was clipped by 6 bases and J by 8 bases, with 11 bases between them. Germline V gene sequence: CDR1 MGHDK, CDR2 SYGVNS. The CDR3 runs 12 residues. Here the CDR3 DNA reads TGTGCCAGCAGAGGGGATGGGGACACCATATATTTT. Protein product: CASRGDGDTIYF.

This clonotype was found a few times. The rearrangement links TRBV7-8 to TRBJ1-1; 8 bases are a match to TRBD1. V shed 3 bases, J shed 6 bases, and the junction held 9 bases outside the gene matches. Per the germline V gene, CDR1 is SGHVS and CDR2 is FQNEAQ. CDR3 size: 15 residues. The CDR3 protein is CASSFKTGANSEAFF. The CDR3 DNA reads as TGTGCCAGCAGCTTCAAGACAGGGGCCAACTCTGAAGCTTTCTTT.

The sample holds a few counts of this clonotype. CDR3 coding DNA: TGCGCCAGCAGCCAAGAAGTAGGGACAGGGGGCTTTAGAGGGAATCAGCCCCAGCATTTT. Protein product: CASSQEVGTGGFRGNQPQHF. The rearrangement links TRBV4-3 to TRBJ1-5, with TRBD1 matching 12 bases. The J segment lost 4 bases and the V segment lost 0 bases, leaving 13 bases of the junction unmatched. CDR3 length: 20 residues. The V gene's germline CDR1 is LGHNA and CDR2 YSLEER.

The CDR3 region has the DNA TGTGCCAGCAGCTTAGATCTGGCTAGCGGGCACACAGATACGCAGTATTTT. This codes for CASSLDLASGHTDTQYF. This rearrangement joins TRBV11-3 to TRBJ2-3; 8 bases line up with TRBD2. This CDR3 region has 17 residues. Trimming removed 0 bases from V and 2 bases from J; junction bases left unmatched: 7. Per germline, CDR1 SGHNT and CDR2 YENEEA.

The chain links TRBV19 to TRBJ1-5, with D uncertain. The germline V gene has CDR1 LNHDA and CDR2 SQIVND (reference sequence). The CDR3 is 14 residues long. The V gene lost 5 bases and the J gene lost 6 bases, with 14 bases spanning the gap. In DNA, the CDR3 is TGTGCCAGTAGTGGCGGTTACACTACTCAGCCCCAGCATTTT. Protein sequence: CASSGGYTTQPQHF.

The rearrangement joins TRBV29-1 to TRBJ2-2, with 7 bases matching TRBD1. The CDR3 is made up of 13 amino acids. Looked up from germline, CDR1 is SQVTM and CDR2 is ANQGSEA. J lost 2 bases, V lost 6 bases, and 3 bases had no gene match. CDR3 coding DNA: TGCAGCGTGGGGGACAGAAACACCGGGGAGCTGTTTTTT. It specifies CSVGDRNTGELFF.

The V and J genes are TRBV7-9 and TRBJ2-5, with 10 bases that match TRBD1. Germline V gene data show CDR1 as SEHNR and CDR2 as FQNEAQ (reference sequence). This CDR3 is 16 amino acids long. Trimming cost V 5 bases and J 9 bases; bases outside gene matches: 15. CDR3 residues: CASSDRGRGARESQYF. The CDR3 region has the DNA TGTGCCAGCAGCGACAGGGGGCGAGGAGCTCGGGAGTCCCAGTACTTC.

This clonotype has a handful of counts. The chain carries TRBV5-1 and TRBJ1-1; D might be TRBD1 (5 bases). The V gene lost 1 base and the J gene lost 8 bases, with 15 bases spanning the gap. Germline V lookup: CDR1 SGHRS, CDR2 YFSETQ. The CDR3 sequence is 14 residues long. CDR3 sequence reads: CASSLMTDYYEAFF. CDR3 in DNA: TGCGCCAGCAGCTTGATGACAGATTACTACGAAGCTTTCTTT.

There are many counts of this clonotype. The chain is built from TRBV7-2 and TRBJ2-7; 7 nucleotides align to TRBD1. The V gene's germline CDR1 is SGHTA and CDR2 FQGNSA. The CDR3 spans 14 residues. After removal of 11 bases from V and 0 bases from J, the junction contained 10 bases not matched to a gene. The CDR3 DNA reads TGTGCCGGATCAAAGACAGGGAGCTCCTACGAGCAGTACTTC. This translates into CAGSKTGSSYEQYF. Full variable domain (remainder filled in from reference TRBV7-2 and TRBJ2-7): GAGVSQSPSNKVTEKGKDVELRCDPISGHTALYWYRQSLGQGLEFLIYFQGNSAPDKSGLPSDRFSAERTGGSVSTLTIQRTQQEDSAVYLCAGSKTGSSYEQYFGPGTRLTVT.

This chain joins TRBV28 and TRBJ1-4; unclear D gene. Germline CDR1 reads MDHEN; CDR2 reads SYDVKM. The CDR3 length is 16 residues. V was trimmed by 3 bases and J by 8 bases, leaving 19 bases between them. The CDR3 is CASSFGQTPLEEKLFF. For the CDR3, the DNA is TGTGCCAGCAGTTTTGGGCAGACCCCCCTGGAGGAAAAACTGTTTTTT.

To note about this clonotype: The junction departs from the called germline gene at one end, perhaps through a read error. This chain links TRBV20-1 with TRBJ2-3, with TRBD2 matching 8 bases. The CDR3 contains 15 residues. Germline values: CDR1 DFQATT, CDR2 SNEGSKA (reference sequence). Written as DNA, the CDR3 is TGCAGTGCTGGAGACTCCGGGACTAGTGCAGATACGCAGTATTTT. Amino acids: CSAGDSGTSADTQYF.

The V call is TRBV2, the J call TRBJ2-3, with D hard to call. Trimming shortened V by 1 base and J by 0 bases, and 8 bases separated the two germline ends. The CDR3 has 15 residues. In germline, CDR1 is SNHLY, CDR2 FYNNEI. The CDR3 DNA reads as TGTGCCAGCAGTGAAGGGAGTGCTAGCACAGATACGCAGTATTTT. Translating it yields CASSEGSASTDTQYF.

The J gene is TRBJ2-5, the V gene TRBV29-1; the D gene is possibly TRBD2 (6 bases). This CDR3 is 16 amino acids long. CDR1 and CDR2 from the germline V gene are SQVTM and ANQGSEA. V was clipped by 6 bases and J by 5 bases, with 25 bases between them. The chain's CDR3 is CSVQEWGLTQEETQYF. The CDR3 bases are TGCAGCGTCCAAGAGTGGGGACTTACCCAAGAGGAGACCCAGTACTTC.

This chain links TRBV6-5 with TRBJ2-1; tentatively, D is TRBD1 (5 bases). Germline loops: CDR1 MNHEY, CDR2 SVGAGI. The CDR3 spans 12 residues. Trimming took off 5 bases at V and 8 bases at J, with 10 bases between the two ends. The CDR3 DNA follows: TGTGCCAGCAGTGGGGCAATGGATGAGCAGTTCTTC. Amino acids: CASSGAMDEQFF.